This is a list of T cell receptor beta chains from one sample in a study of T cells in Graves' hyperthyroidism and ophthalmopathy. TCRdb re-analysed the multiplex PCR reads in MiXCR, keeping a single row per CDR3 protein. The table records about half a million distinct CDR3 sequences, roughly 22% of them present only once. The sample was blood. The receptors stem from a woman in her sixties or seventies with Graves' ophthalmopathy. Both conserved end residues are part of each CDR3. D genes are given only for firm matches. Expanded clones are given a class, and other clones once, few, many or no size at all.

>TRBJ2-1|NA|TRBV28|few
TGTGCCAGCAGTCCGAACGTCAACAATGAGCAGTTCTTC
CASSPNVNNEQFF
>TRBJ2-1|TRBD2|TRBV20-1|NA
TGCAGTGCTAGAGGGGGAGGGGCGAATGAGCAGTTCTTC
CSARGGGANEQFF
>TRBJ2-4|NA|TRBV28|once
TGTGCCAGCAGTGGGGTAATAAAAAACATTCAGTACTTC
CASSGVIKNIQYF
>TRBJ1-1|NA|TRBV4-1|NA
TGCGCCAGCAGCCAAGAGGGGCCAGGTGCTTTCTTT
CASSQEGPGAFF
>TRBJ2-2|NA|TRBV12-3/TRBV12-4|NA
TGTGCCAGCAGTCCGCCGACGGTGAACACCGGGGAGCTGTTTTTT
CASSPPTVNTGELFF
>TRBJ2-1|NA|TRBV27|few
TGTGCCAGCAGTTTCCGAGTATATGAGCAGTTCTTC
CASSFRVYEQFF
>TRBJ1-2|TRBD1|TRBV12-3/TRBV12-4|NA
TGTGCCAGCAGTTCCGACGACAGGGTAGCTAACTATGGCTACACCTTC
CASSSDDRVANYGYTF
>TRBJ2-7|NA|TRBV10-3|once
TGTGCCATCAGGGAAGGGACTTCCGAGCAGTACTTC
CAIREGTSEQYF
>TRBJ2-7|TRBD1|TRBV30|NA
TGTGCCTGGGATCGGTACCGGGACAGGGCTAACGAGCAGTACTTC
CAWDRYRDRANEQYF
>TRBJ2-7|NA|TRBV20-1|NA
TGCAGTGCTCCTACGGGACGCTACATTTCCTACGAGCAGTACTTC
CSAPTGRYISYEQYF
>TRBJ1-2|NA|TRBV7-2|many
TGTGCCAGCAGCCCCTCTGGAGGATATGGCTACACCTTC
CASSPSGGYGYTF
>TRBJ2-3|TRBD2|TRBV9|few
TGTGCCAGCAGCGCCCGGGGACTAGCGGGAGCGTTTACAGATACGCAGTATTTT
CASSARGLAGAFTDTQYF
>TRBJ2-5|NA|TRBV15|many
TGTGCCACCAGCAGAGATGGGGGGGCGCAAGAGACCCAGTACTTC
CATSRDGGAQETQYF
>TRBJ2-1|TRBD2|TRBV9|few
TGTGCCAGCAGCGTAGGTGGGACTAGCGGGAATAATGAGCAGTTCTTC
CASSVGGTSGNNEQFF
>TRBJ2-3|TRBD2|TRBV7-9|few
TGTGCCAGCAGCTTGAGCGGGAGTCGAGATACGCAGTATTTT
CASSLSGSRDTQYF
>TRBJ2-1|TRBD2|TRBV3-1|many
TGTGCCAGCAGCTCATTTAGCGGGAGTGCGAATGAGCAGTTCTTC
CASSSFSGSANEQFF
>TRBJ2-2|NA|TRBV5-1|few
TGCGCCAGCAGCTTGGACCAGGCTTACGGGGAGCTGTTTTTT
CASSLDQAYGELFF